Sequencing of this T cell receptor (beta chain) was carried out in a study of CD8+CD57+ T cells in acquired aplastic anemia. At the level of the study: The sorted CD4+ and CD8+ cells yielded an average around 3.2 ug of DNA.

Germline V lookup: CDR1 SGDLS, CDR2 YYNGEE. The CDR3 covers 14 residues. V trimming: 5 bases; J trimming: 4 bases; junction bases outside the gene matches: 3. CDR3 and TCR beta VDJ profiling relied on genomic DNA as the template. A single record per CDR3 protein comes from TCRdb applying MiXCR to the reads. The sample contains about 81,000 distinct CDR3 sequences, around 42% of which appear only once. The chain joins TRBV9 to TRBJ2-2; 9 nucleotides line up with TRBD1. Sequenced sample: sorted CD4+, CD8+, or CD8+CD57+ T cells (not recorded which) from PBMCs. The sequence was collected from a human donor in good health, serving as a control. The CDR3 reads CASRDRGGTGELFF. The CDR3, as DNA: TGTGCCAGCAGGGACAGGGGTGGCACCGGGGAGCTGTTTTTT.